This T cell receptor (beta chain) was recovered during a study of CXCR4 blockade with PD-1 therapy in pancreatic cancer (dated by TCRdb to 2018 to 2020). The study in broad terms: Multiplex immunohistochemistry and TCRbeta immunosequencing of resected pancreatic ductal adenocarcinoma were combined in the study with ex vivo slice culture in which PD-1 and CXCR4 blockade were tested. To assess intratumoral heterogeneity, two geographically distinct regions from each of roughly six tumors were TCR-sequenced. Study-wide conclusions, independent of this receptor: A strong correlation was found between the frequency of an amino acid clone and the number of distinct nucleotide rearrangements encoding that clone, which suggests convergent selection driven by common tumor antigens. Although tumors showed clonal expansion, with a mean productive clonality of roughly 0.13 compared with 0.04 to 0.055 in healthy blood, clonality was not correlated with survival. Because only TCRbeta chains were sequenced, true antigen-specificity overlap of convergent dominant clones was left unconfirmed pending paired alpha-beta single-cell sequencing.

About this clone itself: No cognate antigen has been identified for it. One base away there is no much larger clone; base qualities are not given.

The germline V gene encodes CDR1 LNHNV and CDR2 YYDKDF (reference sequence). Relative to germline, V is 0 bases shorter and J is 10 bases shorter, with 12 bases between their ends. The CDR3 measures 14 amino acids from cysteine to phenylalanine. The only DNA kept is the CDR3, 42 bases in frame from the first base. Extracted DNA was used for immunosequencing of TCRbeta CDR3 regions with the immunoSEQ Assay at Adaptive Biotechnologies. On the study's bioinformatics: To measure the absolute abundance of each unique TCRbeta CDR3, the sequences were collapsed and filtered. Clonality was calculated as 1 minus Pielou's evenness, with only productive in-frame rearrangements included in the computation. Regional overlap tracked the top 100 nucleotide rearrangements across paired samples, with Morisita index comparing paired versus unrelated samples. The immunoSEQ Rearrangement Details tool was used to assess convergence of nucleotide rearrangements onto identical amino acid sequences. TCRdb's version of the immuneACCESS table is confined to in-frame rearrangements and falls short of the full clone set. An unresolved V gene accounts for under half of the shortfall where checked; the remainder is of unknown origin. V and J calls and clone size are those listed in that table; D and trimming were worked out from the DNA. For this sample the table gives about 17,000 clones, of which around 72% were detected only once. 5% to 7% of the sample lies in the top ten.

None of the patients whose archived tumor blocks were used had received neoadjuvant therapy prior to resection. In the preserved-tissue arm, the study used approximately 32 surgical resection samples taken from about 26 pancreatic ductal adenocarcinoma patients who had not previously been treated. For the resection arm, DNA was extracted from ten 5-micron curls of FFPE tumor adjacent to the multiplex immunohistochemistry slide. This receptor was taken from a human donor with pancreatic ductal adenocarcinoma. Sequencing was done on a sample of tumor tissue. The chain couples TRBV15 to TRBJ1-4, with the identity of the D gene unclear. The base sequence is TGTGCCACCAGCAGAGATGCGACGGGGTCAAAACTGTTTTTT. Its product reads: CATSRDATGSKLFF.